The 12 T cell receptor beta chains below were found in one sample sequenced in a study of blood T cell repertoires in COVID-19. Sequencing was performed with immunoSEQ multiplex PCR; in TCRdb, only in-frame clones are kept and a portion is missing. The data hold about 130,000 clones, with under 90% observed a single time. The sequencing input was peripheral blood. The origin of the receptors is a human donor in a cohort sampled during active COVID-19.

The chain links TRBV6-5 to TRBJ2-1, with 7 bases that match TRBD1. The CDR3 runs to 15 residues. The V gene end was trimmed by 6 bases and the J gene end by 7 bases; junction bases not matched to a gene: 12. Germline CDR1 MNHEY, CDR2 SVGAGI. This CDR3 reads CASRGKRQGPNEQFF. CDR3 DNA: TGTGCCAGCAGGGGAAAACGACAGGGACCAAATGAGCAGTTCTTC.

The J gene is TRBJ2-7, the V gene TRBV5-4, with D perhaps TRBD1 (6 bases). Germline lookup yields CDR1 SGHNT and CDR2 YYREEE (reference sequence). This CDR3 is built from 13 residues. V dropped 2 bases and J dropped 1 base, with 7 bases sitting between them. CDR3 sequence: CASSFGQSYEQYV. CDR3 bases: TGTGCCAGCAGCTTCGGACAGTCCTACGAGCAGTACGTC.

As to this clone: Other DNA sequences from this sample encode an identical CDR3 as well. The chain has TRBV11-3 and TRBJ1-1; TRBD1 is a possible D gene (5 bases). Germline CDR1 is SGHNT and CDR2 is YENEEA. V lost 3 bases to trimming and J lost 2 bases, with 10 bases between them. This CDR3 is 14 amino acids long. The DNA of the CDR3 is TGTGCCAGCAGCTTTACCGGGGGAAACACTGAAGCTTTCTTT. It translates to CASSFTGGNTEAFF.

The chain uses TRBV18 and TRBJ1-6; TRBD1 aligns across 7 bases. V was clipped by 2 bases and J by 5 bases; unmatched bases: 0. The CDR3 contains 14 residues. The germline V gene has CDR1 KGHSH and CDR2 LQKENI. The CDR3 loop reads CASSPGQDNSPLHF. The CDR3, as DNA: TGTGCCAGCTCACCAGGACAGGATAATTCACCCCTCCACTTT.

This rearrangement joins TRBV5-1 to TRBJ2-1; maybe TRBD2 (6 bases). In germline, CDR1 is SGHRS, CDR2 YFSETQ. The V end lost 8 bases, the J end lost 2 bases, and 14 bases lay between the germline ends. CDR3 size: 14 residues. The chain's CDR3 is CASYLSGTYNEQFF. Written as DNA, the CDR3 is TGCGCCAGTTACCTTAGCGGTACCTACAATGAGCAGTTCTTC.

The CDR3 DNA sequence: TGTGCTAGTGAAAAGGGGGGACTAGCATCTAATGAGCAGTTCTTC. Translation: CASEKGGLASNEQFF. V is TRBV12-5 and J is TRBJ2-1; 9 bases are a match to TRBD2. The V gene's germline CDR1 is LGHNT and CDR2 FRNRAP. J gave up 7 bases and V 7 bases, and 11 bases lay outside the gene matches. This CDR3 has 15 amino acids.

The chain carries TRBV5-1 and TRBJ2-5; D remains ambiguous. Germline CDR1 is SGHRS and CDR2 is YFSETQ. There are 14 residues in the CDR3. V shed 1 base and J shed 2 bases, with 9 bases lying between them. This CDR3 reads CASSLRRIQETQYF. The CDR3, as DNA: TGCGCCAGCAGCTTGAGGCGGATACAAGAGACCCAGTACTTC.

The V call is TRBV2, the J call TRBJ1-2; 7 positions match TRBD1. Germline V gene sequence: CDR1 SNHLY, CDR2 FYNNEI. J lost 4 bases, V lost 4 bases, and 6 bases had no gene match. The CDR3 runs 14 residues. CDR3 protein: CASSAGGGVYGYTF. In nucleotides, the CDR3 is TGTGCCAGCAGTGCTGGAGGGGGCGTCTATGGCTACACCTTC. The full variable domain, completed using reference TRBV2 and TRBJ1-2, is EPEVTQTPSHQVTQMGQEVILRCVPISNHLYFYWYRQILGQKVEFLVSFYNNEISEKSEIFDDQFSVERPDGSNFTLKIRSTKLEDSAMYFCASSAGGGVYGYTFGSGTRLTVV.

The rearrangement uses TRBV2 and TRBJ1-6, with TRBD1 as a possible D gene (6 bases). Germline assignment: CDR1 SNHLY and CDR2 FYNNEI. V lost 7 bases to trimming and J lost 5 bases, with 9 bases between them. This CDR3 is 13 amino acids long. The CDR3 DNA reads as TGTGCCAGCAAAACAGGGAATAATTCACCCCTCCACTTT. Amino acids: CASKTGNNSPLHF.

In this sample, this clone turned up once. The V gene is TRBV2, the J gene TRBJ1-4; possible D gene TRBD1, 5 bases. Between the trimmed V and J ends, which lost 11 bases and 3 bases, there was a span of 19 bases. The CDR3 consists of 15 residues. CDR1 and CDR2 (germline): SNHLY, FYNNEI. CDR3 DNA: TGTGCCGGGCGGGGGAGTATAAGAGCTAATGAAAAACTGTTTTTT. Translating gives CAGRGSIRANEKLFF.

CDR3 residues: CASSAYREFRQYV. The CDR3 DNA follows: TGTGCCAGCAGTGCCTATAGGGAGTTTCGGCAGTACGTC. The chain links TRBV2 to TRBJ2-7; D perhaps matches TRBD2 (5 bases). CDR1 SNHLY and CDR2 FYNNEI come from the germline V gene. The V end was cut by 4 bases, the J end by 9 bases, with 16 bases between. This CDR3 is 13 amino acids long.

The V gene is TRBV19, the J gene TRBJ1-5; D is perhaps TRBD1 (5 bases). Germline V gene data show CDR1 as LNHDA and CDR2 as SQIVND (reference sequence). CDR3 length equals 13 residues. Trimming took off 8 bases at V and 2 bases at J, with 10 bases between the two ends. The CDR3 region has the DNA TGTGCCAGTCAGGGAATACGCAATCAGCCCCAGCATTTT. This encodes CASQGIRNQPQHF.